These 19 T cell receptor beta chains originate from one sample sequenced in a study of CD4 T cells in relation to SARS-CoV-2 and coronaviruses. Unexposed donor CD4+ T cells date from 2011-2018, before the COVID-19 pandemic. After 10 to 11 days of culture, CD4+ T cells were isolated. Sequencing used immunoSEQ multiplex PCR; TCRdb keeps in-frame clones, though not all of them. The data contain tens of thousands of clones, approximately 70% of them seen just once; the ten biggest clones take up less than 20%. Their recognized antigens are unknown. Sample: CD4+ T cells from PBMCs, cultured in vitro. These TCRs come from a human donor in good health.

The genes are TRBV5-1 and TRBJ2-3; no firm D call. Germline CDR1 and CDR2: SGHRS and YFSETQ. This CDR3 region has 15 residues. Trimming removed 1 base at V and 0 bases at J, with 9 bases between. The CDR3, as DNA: TGCGCCAGCAGCTTGTCGGCAGCTAGCACAGATACGCAGTATTTT. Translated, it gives CASSLSAASTDTQYF.

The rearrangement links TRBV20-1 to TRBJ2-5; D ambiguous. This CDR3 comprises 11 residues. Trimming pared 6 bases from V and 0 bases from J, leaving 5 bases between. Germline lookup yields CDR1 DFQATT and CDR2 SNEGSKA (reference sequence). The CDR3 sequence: CSATNQETQYF. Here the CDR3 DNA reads TGCAGTGCCACGAACCAAGAGACCCAGTACTTC.

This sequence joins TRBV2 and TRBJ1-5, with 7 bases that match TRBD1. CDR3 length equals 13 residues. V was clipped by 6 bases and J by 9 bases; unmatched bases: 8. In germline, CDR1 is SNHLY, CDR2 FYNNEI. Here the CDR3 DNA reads TGTGCCAGCAGGGGACAGCAAATAGGGCCCCAGCATTTT. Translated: CASRGQQIGPQHF.

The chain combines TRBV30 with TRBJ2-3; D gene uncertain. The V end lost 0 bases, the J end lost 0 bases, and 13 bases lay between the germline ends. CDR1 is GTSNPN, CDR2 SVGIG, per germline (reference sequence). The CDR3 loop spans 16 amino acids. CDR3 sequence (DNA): TGTGCCTGGAGTGTACTGGTGGTAGGAAGCACAGATACGCAGTATTTT. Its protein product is CAWSVLVVGSTDTQYF. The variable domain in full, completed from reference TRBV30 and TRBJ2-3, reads SQTIHQWPATLVQPVGSPLSLECTVEGTSNPNLYWYRQAAGRGLQLLFYSVGIGQISSEVPQNLSASRPQDRQFILSSKKLLLSDSGFYLCAWSVLVVGSTDTQYFGPGTRLTVL.

CDR3 sequence reads: CASSLGGLDTEAFF. CDR3 coding DNA: TGTGCCAGCAGTCTAGGGGGCCTGGACACTGAAGCTTTCTTT. The gene calls are TRBV6-2 or TRBV6-3 and TRBJ1-1; 7 bases align to TRBD1. CDR1 and CDR2 (germline): MNHEY, SVGEGT. Unmatched junction bases numbered 6, after V lost 5 bases and J lost 3 bases. The CDR3 extends over 14 amino acids.

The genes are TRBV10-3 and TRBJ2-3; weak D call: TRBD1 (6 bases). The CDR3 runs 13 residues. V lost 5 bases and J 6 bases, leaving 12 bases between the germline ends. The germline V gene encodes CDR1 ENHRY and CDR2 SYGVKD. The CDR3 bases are TGTGCCATCAGTATCAGGGGTCTGGATACGCAGTATTTT. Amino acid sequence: CAISIRGLDTQYF.

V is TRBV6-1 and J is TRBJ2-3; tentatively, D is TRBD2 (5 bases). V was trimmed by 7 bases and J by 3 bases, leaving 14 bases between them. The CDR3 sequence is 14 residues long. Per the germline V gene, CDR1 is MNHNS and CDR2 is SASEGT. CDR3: CASTPGLVTDTQYF. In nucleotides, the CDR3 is TGTGCCAGCACCCCGGGGTTGGTTACAGATACGCAGTATTTT.

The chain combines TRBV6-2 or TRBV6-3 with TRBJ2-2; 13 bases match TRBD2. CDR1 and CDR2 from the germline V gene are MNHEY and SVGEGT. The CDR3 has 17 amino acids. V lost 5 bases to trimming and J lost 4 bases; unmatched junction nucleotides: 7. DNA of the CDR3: TGTGCCAGCAGTATACTAGCGGGGGGGCTGAGCACCGGGGAGCTGTTTTTT. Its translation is CASSILAGGLSTGELFF.

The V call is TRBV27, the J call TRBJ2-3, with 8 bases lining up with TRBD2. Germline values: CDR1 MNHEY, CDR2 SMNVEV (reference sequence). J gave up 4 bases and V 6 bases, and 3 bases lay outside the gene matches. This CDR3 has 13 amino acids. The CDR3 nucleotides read TGTGCCAGCAGGGGACTAGGGGCAGATACGCAGTATTTT. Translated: CASRGLGADTQYF.

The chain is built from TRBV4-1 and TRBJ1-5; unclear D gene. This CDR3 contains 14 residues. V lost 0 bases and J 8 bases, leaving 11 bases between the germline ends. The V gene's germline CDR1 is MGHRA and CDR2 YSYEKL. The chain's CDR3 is CASSQDPAAKPQHF. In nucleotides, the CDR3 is TGCGCCAGCAGCCAAGATCCGGCCGCGAAGCCCCAGCATTTT.

The CDR3 region is CASSPGLTPKEQYF. In DNA, the CDR3 is TGTGCCAGCAGCCCGGGACTTACCCCTAAGGAGCAGTACTTC. The chain recombines TRBV7-2 with TRBJ2-7; TRBD2 is a possible D gene (6 bases). The CDR3 sequence is 14 residues long. Germline V CDR1 and CDR2: SGHTA, FQGNSA. V was pared by 5 bases and J by 7 bases, with 18 bases between.

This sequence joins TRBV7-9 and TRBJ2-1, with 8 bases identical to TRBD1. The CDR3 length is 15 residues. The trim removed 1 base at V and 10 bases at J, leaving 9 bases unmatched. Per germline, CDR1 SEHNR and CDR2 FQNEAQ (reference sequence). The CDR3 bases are TGTGCCAGCAGCTTAGATCCCAGGGGGCGGGAAGAGCAGTTCTTC. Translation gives CASSLDPRGREEQFF.

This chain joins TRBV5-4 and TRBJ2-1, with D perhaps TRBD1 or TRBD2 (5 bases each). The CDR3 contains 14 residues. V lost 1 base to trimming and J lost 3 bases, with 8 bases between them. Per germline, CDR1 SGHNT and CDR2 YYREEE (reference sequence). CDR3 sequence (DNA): TGTGCCAGCAGCTTGAATGGGGGCTACAATGAGCAGTTCTTC. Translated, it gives CASSLNGGYNEQFF.

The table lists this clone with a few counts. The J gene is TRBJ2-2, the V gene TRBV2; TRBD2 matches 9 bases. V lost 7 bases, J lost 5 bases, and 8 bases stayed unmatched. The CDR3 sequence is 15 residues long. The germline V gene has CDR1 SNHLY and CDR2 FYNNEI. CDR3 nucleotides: TGTGCCAGCAAATCCCTAGCGGGAATGACCGGGGAGCTGTTTTTT. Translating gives CASKSLAGMTGELFF.

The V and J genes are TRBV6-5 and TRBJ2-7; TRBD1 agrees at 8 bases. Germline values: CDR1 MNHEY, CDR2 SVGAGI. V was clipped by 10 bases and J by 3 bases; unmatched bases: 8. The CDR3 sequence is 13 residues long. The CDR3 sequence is CATRRTGIYEQYF. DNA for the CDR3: TGTGCCACCAGGCGGACAGGGATCTACGAGCAGTACTTC.

The CDR3 loop reads CASSLAGTNEKLFF. The CDR3 coding sequence is TGTGCCAGCAGTTTGGCCGGGACTAATGAAAAACTGTTTTTT. This rearrangement joins TRBV27 to TRBJ1-4; D is ambiguous. The V end was cut by 3 bases, the J end by 2 bases, with 7 bases between. Germline lookup yields CDR1 MNHEY and CDR2 SMNVEV (reference sequence). The CDR3 runs to 14 residues.

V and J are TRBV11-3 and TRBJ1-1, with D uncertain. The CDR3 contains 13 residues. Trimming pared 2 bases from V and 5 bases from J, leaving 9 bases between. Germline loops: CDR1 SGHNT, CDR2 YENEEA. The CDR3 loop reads CASSLTLGTEAFF. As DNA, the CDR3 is TGTGCCAGCAGCTTAACCCTAGGGACTGAAGCTTTCTTT.

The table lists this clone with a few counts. The CDR3 reads CASSRAGGAGELFF. As DNA, the CDR3 is TGCGCCAGCAGCCGGGCGGGTGGGGCCGGGGAGCTGTTTTTT. The chain recombines TRBV4-3 with TRBJ2-2; tentative D call: TRBD2 (5 bases). Germline V gene lookup returns CDR1 LGHNA and CDR2 YSLEER. The CDR3 totals 14 residues. V lost 4 bases and J 6 bases, leaving 12 bases between the germline ends.

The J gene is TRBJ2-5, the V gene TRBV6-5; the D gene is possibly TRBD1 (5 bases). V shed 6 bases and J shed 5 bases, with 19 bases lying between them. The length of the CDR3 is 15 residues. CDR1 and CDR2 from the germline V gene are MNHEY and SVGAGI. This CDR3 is CASRSDHPNRETQYF. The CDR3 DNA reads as TGTGCCAGCAGGTCCGACCATCCTAACAGGGAGACCCAGTACTTC.